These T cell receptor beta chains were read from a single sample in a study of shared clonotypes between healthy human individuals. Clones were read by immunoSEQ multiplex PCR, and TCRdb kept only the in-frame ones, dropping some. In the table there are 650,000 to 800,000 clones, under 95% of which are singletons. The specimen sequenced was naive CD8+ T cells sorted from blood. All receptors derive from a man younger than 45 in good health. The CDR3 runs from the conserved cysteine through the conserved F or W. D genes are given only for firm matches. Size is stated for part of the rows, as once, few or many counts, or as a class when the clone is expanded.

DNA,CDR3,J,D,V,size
TGTGCCAGCAGTCATGGGGGCGGGACACACAATGAGCAGTTCTTC,CASSHGGGTHNEQFF,TRBJ2-1,.,TRBV7-8,.
TGTGCCAGCAGTGAAGGACTGAGTGCGGGGGAGAGCAATCAGCCCCAGCATTTT,CASSEGLSAGESNQPQHF,TRBJ1-5,.,TRBV6-1,.
TGCGCCAGCAGCCAAACCCGGTGGGCGGGAACCTACGAGCAGTACTTC,CASSQTRWAGTYEQYF,TRBJ2-7,.,TRBV4-3,.
TGTGCCAGCAGCCGAACAACAGTCCCCTACGAGCAGTACTTC,CASSRTTVPYEQYF,TRBJ2-7,.,TRBV7-9,once
TGTGCCAGCAGCTCCCCCACTTCTAGCGAGGAGACCCAGTACTTC,CASSSPTSSEETQYF,TRBJ2-5,.,TRBV7-6,.
TGTGCCAGCAGTTACAGGGGGCCAACAGATACGCAGTATTTT,CASSYRGPTDTQYF,TRBJ2-3,TRBD1,TRBV6-5,.
TGTGCCAGCAGTTTACCCCCTCCAAGGGAACCGGAGGCTCAAGAGACCCAGTACTTC,CASSLPPPREPEAQETQYF,TRBJ2-5,.,TRBV28,.
TGTGCCAGTAGTATATCCGCGGGAGGGTTGGATGAGCAGTTCTTC,CASSISAGGLDEQFF,TRBJ2-1,TRBD2,TRBV19,.
TGTGCCAGCTCAGAACACTACAATGAGCAGTTCTTC,CASSEHYNEQFF,TRBJ2-1,.,TRBV18,.
TGTGCCAGCAGTGAAATCTCTGACGGGGCCAACGTCCTGACTTTC,CASSEISDGANVLTF,TRBJ2-6,.,TRBV2,.
TGTGCCAGCAGTGGTTTGGGCTACTACGAGCAGTACTTC,CASSGLGYYEQYF,TRBJ2-7,.,TRBV6-1,.
TGCAGCGCTAAGCGGGGTACCCACGAGCAGTACTTC,CSAKRGTHEQYF,TRBJ2-7,TRBD2,TRBV29-1,.
TGTGCCAGCAGGGGCTATGGCTACACCTTC,CASRGYGYTF,TRBJ1-2,.,TRBV9,.
TGTGCCAGCAGCGTAGGGGAGAGGAACACTGAAGCTTTCTTT,CASSVGERNTEAFF,TRBJ1-1,.,TRBV9,.
TGTGCCAGCAGTCTAAGAAATTACGTTCGGGAGACCCAGTACTTC,CASSLRNYVRETQYF,TRBJ2-5,.,TRBV27,.
TGTGCCAGCAGCCCAACGGACGGTAGCTCCTACAATGAGCAGTTCTTC,CASSPTDGSSYNEQFF,TRBJ2-1,.,TRBV7-9,.
TGTGCCACCTTTAATTTCGACAGGGGAGACGAGCAGTACTTC,CATFNFDRGDEQYF,TRBJ2-7,TRBD1,TRBV2,.
TGCGCCAGCAGCCAACTCCCGGAAACAGATACGCAGTATTTT,CASSQLPETDTQYF,TRBJ2-3,.,TRBV4-1,.
TGCGCCAGCAGCCAAGATCGAGCGGGAAGCGGCTACAATGAGCAGTTCTTC,CASSQDRAGSGYNEQFF,TRBJ2-1,TRBD2,TRBV4-3,few
TGTGCCAGCAGCCCGGGGGACTGGACTAACCAAGAGACCCAGTACTTC,CASSPGDWTNQETQYF,TRBJ2-5,.,TRBV11-3,.
TGCGCCAGCAGCCAAGGACACGCAAGGAACACTGAAGCTTTCTTT,CASSQGHARNTEAFF,TRBJ1-1,.,TRBV4-1,once
TGTGCCAGCAGCTTAATTGAAGATACGCAGTATTTT,CASSLIEDTQYF,TRBJ2-3,.,TRBV7-9,once
TGTGCCAGCAGTTACTCACCCATTAATGAGCAGTTCTTC,CASSYSPINEQFF,TRBJ2-1,.,TRBV6-5,once
TGCGCCAGCAGCCAAGAGGGGGGACTAGCCTACGAGCAGTACTTC,CASSQEGGLAYEQYF,TRBJ2-7,TRBD2,TRBV4-1,once
TGCGCCAGCAGCCAAATAGGAGCGGAGAGCTACGAGCAGTACTTC,CASSQIGAESYEQYF,TRBJ2-7,.,TRBV4-1,.
TGTGCCAGCCGGGAGGGGGGATATGGCTACACCTTC,CASREGGYGYTF,TRBJ1-2,.,TRBV27,few
TGTGCCTGGAGTGTAAGCCGGGGATGGTACGAGCAGTACTTC,CAWSVSRGWYEQYF,TRBJ2-7,.,TRBV30,.
TGTGCCATCAGTGAGGCCAACCGGGACAGGCACTATGGCTACACCTTC,CAISEANRDRHYGYTF,TRBJ1-2,TRBD1,TRBV10-3,.